These 17 T cell receptor beta chains came from one sample sequenced in a study of blood T cell repertoires in COVID-19. Only in-frame clones appear in the TCRdb table, and some are missing; sequencing was by immunoSEQ multiplex PCR. The table has 200,000 or so clones, roughly four fifths seen once; the top ten hold over 6.5%. The sample consisted of PBMCs or T cells enriched from blood (not recorded which). The source of these receptors is a man in his forties who had recovered from COVID-19.

Only a few counts were recorded for this clone. V gene TRBV30 combines with J gene TRBJ1-1, with 7 bases identical to TRBD1. The trim removed 2 bases at V and 4 bases at J, leaving 4 bases unmatched. The germline gives CDR1 GTSNPN, CDR2 SVGIG (reference sequence). The CDR3 totals 13 residues. The CDR3 loop reads CAWSTGVFTEAFF. The CDR3 DNA sequence: TGTGCCTGGAGTACAGGGGTTTTCACTGAAGCTTTCTTT.

This clone has a handful of counts. The V gene is TRBV7-2, the J gene TRBJ1-2; possibly TRBD1 for D (6 bases). Trimming shortened V by 5 bases and J by 8 bases, and 15 bases separated the two germline ends. Germline CDR1 SGHTA, CDR2 FQGNSA. The CDR3 covers 13 residues. CDR3 nucleotides: TGTGCCAGCAGCCAGCGACAGGAAGAGGGCTACACCTTC. Its protein is CASSQRQEEGYTF.

The chain has TRBV19 and TRBJ1-1, with D tentatively TRBD1 (6 bases). In germline, CDR1 is LNHDA, CDR2 SQIVND (reference sequence). The CDR3 length is 15 residues. The ends were cut back, 8 bases at V and 1 base at J, with 17 bases in the middle. CDR3 amino acids: CASGRTERRNTEAFF. CDR3 nucleotides: TGTGCCAGTGGTCGGACAGAGAGAAGGAACACTGAAGCTTTCTTT.

V usage is TRBV3-1 (or the pseudogene TRBV3-2) and J usage is TRBJ2-3; D unclear. Trimming removed 0 bases at V and 8 bases at J, with 21 bases between. The CDR3 runs 17 residues. Germline V gives CDR1 LGHDT, CDR2 YNNKEL (reference sequence). The CDR3 spells CASSQEGLIPKRSTQYF. The CDR3 DNA is TGTGCCAGCAGCCAAGAGGGCCTGATCCCAAAGAGAAGTACGCAGTATTTT.

The CDR3 nucleotides are TGTGCCAGCAGTTTCACAGGCCCCCAGCCCCAGCATTTT. Its protein product is CASSFTGPQPQHF. The chain has TRBV12-3 or TRBV12-4 and TRBJ1-5; possible D gene TRBD1, 5 bases. The ends were cut back, 3 bases at V and 7 bases at J, with 10 bases in the middle. The CDR3 length is 13 residues.

The V and J genes are TRBV18 and TRBJ1-2; 7 bases agree with TRBD1. There are 15 residues in the CDR3. The V gene's germline CDR1 is KGHSH and CDR2 LQKENI. Trimming cost V 2 bases and J 4 bases; bases outside gene matches: 7. CDR3 bases: TGTGCCAGCTCACCATCTAACAGGGGCGGCTATGGCTACACCTTC. Its translation is CASSPSNRGGYGYTF. Full variable domain (outside the CDR3, taken from reference TRBV18 and TRBJ1-2): NAGVMQNPRHLVRRRGQEARLRCSPMKGHSHVYWYRQLPEEGLKFMVYLQKENIIDESGMPKERFSAEFPKEGPSILRIQQVVRGDSAAYFCASSPSNRGGYGYTFGSGTRLTVV.

The chain combines TRBV5-6 with TRBJ1-2, with D possibly matching TRBD1 (5 bases). The V gene's germline CDR1 is SGHDT and CDR2 YYEEEE. V dropped 4 bases and J dropped 5 bases, with 12 bases sitting between them. The CDR3 is 13 amino acids. This CDR3 reads CASSQVRAYGYTF. For the CDR3, the DNA is TGTGCCAGCAGCCAGGTCAGGGCTTATGGCTACACCTTC.

This rearrangement joins TRBV28 to TRBJ2-7; 7 bases fit TRBD1. V lost 6 bases and J lost 5; bases outside the gene matches: 7. Germline V gives CDR1 MDHEN, CDR2 SYDVKM. The CDR3 consists of 13 residues. CDR3 DNA: TGTGCCAGCAGGACAGGGACCAGTCACGAGCAGTACTTC. Encoded protein: CASRTGTSHEQYF.

The chain employs TRBV25-1 and TRBJ2-4; D unclear. CDR3 length: 15 amino acids. V was trimmed by 1 base and J by 5 bases, leaving 12 bases between them. Germline-derived CDR1 and CDR2 are MGHDK and SYGVNS. DNA for the CDR3: TGTGCCAGCAGTGAATGTTTTACAGCTCAAAACATTCAGTACTTC. It encodes CASSECFTAQNIQYF.

This clone appeared a single time. V usage is TRBV7-4 and J usage is TRBJ2-1; 15 positions match TRBD2. CDR3 length equals 18 residues. The trim removed 5 bases at V and 4 bases at J, leaving 9 bases unmatched. CDR1 is SGHVT and CDR2 is SQSDAQ in the germline V gene. The chain's CDR3 is CASSPTVGLAGGYNEQFF. CDR3 bases: TGTGCCAGCAGCCCGACCGTGGGACTAGCGGGGGGTTACAATGAGCAGTTCTTC.

The chain links TRBV29-1 to TRBJ1-1; D call uncertain. The V and J ends lost 7 bases and 4 bases respectively, with 19 bases between them. The CDR3 contains 14 residues. Germline values: CDR1 SQVTM, CDR2 ANQGSEA. The DNA for the CDR3 is TGCAGCGCCGCGACTGAGGTAAGAAGCACTGAAGCTTTCTTT. Translating gives CSAATEVRSTEAFF.

V and J are TRBV19 and TRBJ1-3; D is possibly TRBD1 (5 bases). V lost 3 bases and J lost 2, with 11 bases in between. The germline V gene encodes CDR1 LNHDA and CDR2 SQIVND (reference sequence). There are 15 residues in the CDR3. The CDR3 reads CASSIQGATGNTIYF. The CDR3 coding sequence is TGTGCCAGTAGTATTCAGGGTGCTACTGGAAACACCATATATTTT. The whole variable domain, remainder taken from reference TRBV19 and TRBJ1-3, is DGGITQSPKYLFRKEGQNVTLSCEQNLNHDAMYWYRQDPGQGLRLIYYSQIVNDFQKGDIAEGYSVSREKKESFPLTVTSAQKNPTAFYLCASSIQGATGNTIYFGEGSWLTVV.

This clone was found once. The rearrangement uses TRBV9 and TRBJ2-2, with D perhaps TRBD2 (5 bases). Trimming took off 1 base at V and 5 bases at J, with 9 bases between the two ends. Looked up from germline, CDR1 is SGDLS and CDR2 is YYNGEE. The CDR3 consists of 14 residues. The CDR3 sequence is CASSVTGKTGELFF. CDR3 nucleotides: TGTGCCAGCAGCGTAACGGGGAAGACCGGGGAGCTGTTTTTT.

The chain uses TRBV6-5 and TRBJ1-1; possibly TRBD1 for D (5 bases). Germline CDR1 MNHEY, CDR2 SVGAGI. This CDR3 spans 13 amino acids. The V end lost 8 bases, the J end lost 4 bases, and 14 bases lay between the germline ends. Here the CDR3 reads CASSGGRVTEAFF. The CDR3, as DNA: TGTGCCAGCTCGGGGGGTAGAGTCACTGAAGCTTTCTTT.

The V call is TRBV10-2, the J call TRBJ2-5, with 7 nucleotides matching TRBD1. Looked up from germline, CDR1 is WSHSY and CDR2 is SAAADI. The V segment lost 0 bases and the J segment 4 bases; nucleotides outside the gene matches: 5. The CDR3 runs to 15 residues. The CDR3 is CASSESTGERETQYF. CDR3 sequence (DNA): TGCGCCAGCAGTGAGTCCACAGGGGAGAGAGAGACCCAGTACTTC.

Only a few counts were recorded for this clone. The chain carries TRBV7-2 and TRBJ2-2; D call uncertain. CDR1 SGHTA and CDR2 FQGNSA come from the germline V gene. This CDR3 has 13 residues. The germline V and J ends were trimmed by 3 bases and 4 bases, with 6 bases remaining between them. The CDR3 sequence is CASSLALTGELFF. The CDR3 DNA reads as TGTGCCAGCAGCTTGGCCCTCACCGGGGAGCTGTTTTTT.

This chain uses TRBV27 with TRBJ1-1, with 7 bases lining up with TRBD1. The CDR3 loop spans 16 amino acids. Per the germline V gene, CDR1 is MNHEY and CDR2 is SMNVEV (reference sequence). The V and J ends lost 4 bases and 0 bases, in that order; junction bases with no gene match: 8. In DNA, the CDR3 is TGTGCCAGCAGTTCGCCAGGGGACAGAATGAACACTGAAGCTTTCTTT. This sequence encodes CASSSPGDRMNTEAFF.